Below are 23 T cell receptor beta chains sequenced from a single sample in a study of cytomegalovirus exposure and HLA in healthy donors. Generated by immunoSEQ multiplex PCR, the TCRdb table keeps only in-frame clones and is missing some. The sample contains about 73,000 clones, 90% to 95% of which appear only once. Sample: PBMCs. The receptors originated from a man between 18 and 29 years old in good health and CMV-seronegative.

This clone was seen once. This chain links TRBV15 with TRBJ2-3; TRBD1 matches 7 bases. The ends lost 5 bases at V and 4 bases at J; junction bases unmatched: 6. Germline CDR1 LNHNV, CDR2 YYDKDF (reference sequence). The CDR3 extends over 14 amino acids. The chain's CDR3 is CATSGYRGADTQYF. Here the CDR3 DNA reads TGTGCCACCAGCGGTTACAGGGGAGCAGATACGCAGTATTTT. Using reference TRBV15 and TRBJ2-3 for the parts outside the CDR3, the full variable domain is DAMVIQNPRYQVTQFGKPVTLSCSQTLNHNVMYWYQQKSSQAPKLLFHYYDKDFNNEADTPDNFQSRRPNTSFCFLDIRSPGLGDTAMYLCATSGYRGADTQYFGPGTRLTVL.

The genes are TRBV4-1 and TRBJ1-3, with TRBD1 matching 7 bases. Germline CDR1 MGHRA, CDR2 YSYEKL. V shed 4 bases and J 4 bases; nucleotides not matched to a gene: 4. The CDR3 runs 14 residues. The DNA for the CDR3 is TGCGCCAGCAGCCTTGGGACAGTAGGAAACACCATATATTTT. Translating it yields CASSLGTVGNTIYF.

The chain has TRBV7-8 and TRBJ1-1; 7 bases map to TRBD1. The junction had 10 bases not matched to a gene; V was cut back by 3 bases and J by 6 bases. This CDR3 is built from 15 residues. CDR1 is SGHVS and CDR2 is FQNEAQ in the germline V gene. CDR3 protein: CASSLAQGVRAEAFF. CDR3 DNA: TGTGCCAGCAGCTTGGCGCAGGGGGTGAGGGCTGAAGCTTTCTTT.

The chain employs TRBV6-5 and TRBJ2-5; 7 positions match TRBD1. Germline CDR1 is MNHEY and CDR2 is SVGAGI. V shed 4 bases, J shed 3 bases, and the junction held 11 bases outside the gene matches. The CDR3 runs 16 residues. As DNA, the CDR3 is TGTGCCAGCAGTTTTTGGCAGGGGGTCGGGAAAGAGACCCAGTACTTC. Protein: CASSFWQGVGKETQYF.

V is TRBV6-6 and J is TRBJ1-4, with 9 bases fitting TRBD1. Germline V gives CDR1 MNHNY, CDR2 SVGAGI (reference sequence). The V gene end was trimmed by 5 bases and the J gene end by 0 bases; junction bases not matched to a gene: 4. This CDR3 spans 16 amino acids. CDR3: CASSGQGQATNEKLFF. CDR3 DNA: TGTGCCAGCAGTGGACAGGGGCAGGCAACTAATGAAAAACTGTTTTTT.

The chain joins TRBV6-6 to TRBJ1-5, with D perhaps TRBD1 (5 bases). Germline V gene data show CDR1 as MNHNY and CDR2 as SVGAGI (reference sequence). The CDR3 extends over 14 amino acids. Trimming shortened V by 5 bases and J by 4 bases, and 12 bases separated the two germline ends. The CDR3 is CASSQGGSNQPQHF. The CDR3 coding sequence is TGTGCCAGCAGTCAGGGAGGGTCGAATCAGCCCCAGCATTTT.

This chain links TRBV5-4 with TRBJ2-3; tentative D call: TRBD2 (5 bases). V shed 5 bases and J shed 0 bases, with 10 bases lying between them. Germline V CDR1 and CDR2: SGHNT, YYREEE (reference sequence). The CDR3 loop spans 14 amino acids. CDR3 region: CASSKTISTDTQYF. The CDR3 nucleotides read TGTGCCAGCAGTAAGACTATCAGCACAGATACGCAGTATTTT.

The V gene is TRBV5-4, the J gene TRBJ1-2; possible D gene TRBD1, 6 bases. This CDR3 contains 15 residues. Germline CDR1 SGHNT, CDR2 YYREEE (reference sequence). The ends were cut back, 4 bases at V and 4 bases at J, with 17 bases in the middle. CDR3 protein: CASSREQATGYGYTF. For the CDR3, the DNA is TGTGCCAGCAGCCGCGAACAGGCGACAGGCTATGGCTACACCTTC.

J is TRBJ1-1 and V is TRBV30, with 9 positions matching TRBD1. Germline values: CDR1 GTSNPN, CDR2 SVGIG (reference sequence). This CDR3 is 16 amino acids long. V lost 3 bases and J lost 3; bases outside the gene matches: 11. The CDR3 is CAWRSNGQGYYTEAFF. The CDR3 nucleotides read TGTGCCTGGAGGTCCAATGGACAGGGGTATTACACTGAAGCTTTCTTT.

The chain employs TRBV7-2 and TRBJ2-7; 12 positions match TRBD2. Germline trimming cut 2 bases from V and 6 bases from J; bases unmatched to any gene: 2. The CDR3 has 14 residues. Germline V gene lookup returns CDR1 SGHTA and CDR2 FQGNSA. The CDR3 protein is CASSLLLAGGEQYF. As DNA, the CDR3 is TGTGCCAGCAGCTTACTACTAGCGGGGGGCGAGCAGTACTTC.

The V gene is TRBV5-4, the J gene TRBJ1-1; D remains ambiguous. Looked up from germline, CDR1 is SGHNT and CDR2 is YYREEE (reference sequence). Deletions cut 4 bases from V and 2 bases from J, with 9 bases between. This CDR3 contains 13 residues. DNA for the CDR3: TGTGCCAGCAGCGAGGTGGCTAACACTGAAGCTTTCTTT. Amino acid sequence: CASSEVANTEAFF.

The V call is TRBV5-1, the J call TRBJ1-6; no clear D gene. Trimming cost V 0 bases and J 7 bases, with 17 bases left between them. Germline CDR1 is SGHRS and CDR2 is YFSETQ. The length of the CDR3 is 17 residues. The CDR3 loop is CASSLARQRVGNSPLHF. The CDR3, as DNA: TGCGCCAGCAGCTTGGCACGTCAGCGAGTTGGAAATTCACCCCTCCACTTT.

The rearrangement links TRBV28 to TRBJ2-2; 10 nucleotides match TRBD1. Germline V gene lookup returns CDR1 MDHEN and CDR2 SYDVKM. The J segment lost 9 bases and the V segment lost 6 bases, leaving 10 bases of the junction unmatched. The CDR3 has 15 amino acids. In DNA form, the CDR3 reads TGTGCCAGCAGGCGGAGACAGGGGGCTAACTGGGAGCTGTTTTTT. This codes for CASRRRQGANWELFF.

The J gene is TRBJ2-7, the V gene TRBV7-8; 10 bases align to TRBD1. This CDR3 spans 13 amino acids. Per germline, CDR1 SGHVS and CDR2 FQNEAQ. Germline trimming cut 5 bases from V and 4 bases from J; bases unmatched to any gene: 2. The CDR3 sequence: CASSPGQGYEQYF. The CDR3, as DNA: TGTGCCAGCAGCCCGGGACAGGGGTACGAGCAGTACTTC.

The chain employs TRBV18 and TRBJ1-1; D is uncertain. The CDR3 length is 14 residues. CDR1 and CDR2 (germline): KGHSH, LQKENI. V dropped 3 bases and J dropped 4 bases, with 12 bases sitting between them. The CDR3 spells CASSPTAGSTEAFF. CDR3 nucleotides: TGTGCCAGCTCACCCACCGCGGGGTCCACTGAAGCTTTCTTT.

CDR3 sequence reads: CASSTGTGRYEQYF. In nucleotides, the CDR3 is TGTGCCAGCAGTACCGGGACAGGGAGGTACGAGCAGTACTTC. The genes are TRBV28 and TRBJ2-7; TRBD1 aligns across 9 bases. The CDR3 totals 14 residues. J was trimmed by 4 bases and V by 5 bases; bases with no gene match: 6. Germline assignment: CDR1 MDHEN and CDR2 SYDVKM.

V and J are TRBV2 and TRBJ2-1, with 11 bases identical to TRBD2. From germline, CDR1 is SNHLY and CDR2 FYNNEI. The CDR3 has 16 residues. V shed 6 bases, J shed 4 bases, and the junction held 8 bases outside the gene matches. DNA for the CDR3: TGTGCCAGCAGCGAAAATCTAGCGGGGGGTTACAATGAGCAGTTCTTC. The encoded protein is CASSENLAGGYNEQFF. The entire variable domain, with the rest obtained from reference TRBV2 and TRBJ2-1, is as follows: EPEVTQTPSHQVTQMGQEVILRCVPISNHLYFYWYRQILGQKVEFLVSFYNNEISEKSEIFDDQFSVERPDGSNFTLKIRSTKLEDSAMYFCASSENLAGGYNEQFFGPGTRLTVL.

A single count supports this clone. V is TRBV29-1 and J is TRBJ1-2; D is possibly TRBD1 (6 bases). V was shortened by 3 bases and J by 8 bases, with 13 bases between the two germline ends. The CDR3 totals 12 residues. Germline V gene data show CDR1 as SQVTM and CDR2 as ANQGSEA. The CDR3 coding sequence is TGCAGCGTTGATGGCAGTGGGGGCGGCTACACCTTC. Translating it yields CSVDGSGGGYTF.

The chain joins TRBV6-6 to TRBJ1-5; 7 bases map to TRBD1. V trimming: 11 bases; J trimming: 3 bases; junction bases outside the gene matches: 7. This CDR3 comprises 13 residues. Germline V gene lookup returns CDR1 MNHNY and CDR2 SVGAGI (reference sequence). CDR3 coding DNA: TGTGCCTCCCGGACAGGCCCCAATCAGCCCCAGCATTTT. Amino acids: CASRTGPNQPQHF.

J is TRBJ2-7 and V is TRBV30, with D possibly being TRBD1 (6 bases). CDR1 GTSNPN and CDR2 SVGIG come from the germline V gene (reference sequence). V was clipped by 1 base and J by 3 bases, with 7 bases between them. The CDR3 extends over 12 amino acids. Here the CDR3 reads CAWSGTDYEQYF. As DNA, the CDR3 is TGTGCCTGGAGTGGGACAGACTACGAGCAGTACTTC.

The rearrangement joins TRBV28 to TRBJ1-3; D possibly corresponds to TRBD1 (5 bases). The CDR3 is 15 residues long. V was pared by 5 bases and J by 0 bases, with 11 bases between. Germline V lookup: CDR1 MDHEN, CDR2 SYDVKM. As DNA, the CDR3 is TGTGCCAGCAGTATGACAGCCTACTCTGGAAACACCATATATTTT. It codes for CASSMTAYSGNTIYF.

V usage is TRBV6-5 and J usage is TRBJ2-7; tentative D call: TRBD2 (5 bases). This CDR3 comprises 11 residues. Trimming cost V 7 bases and J 3 bases, with 7 bases left between them. The germline V gene has CDR1 MNHEY and CDR2 SVGAGI. The CDR3: CASTRGYEQYF. CDR3 sequence (DNA): TGTGCCAGCACCCGGGGCTACGAGCAGTACTTC.

The chain is built from TRBV4-2 and TRBJ2-7; 7 nucleotides match TRBD2. CDR3 length: 14 amino acids. Germline V gene sequence: CDR1 LGHNA, CDR2 YNFKEQ. The ends lost 4 bases at V and 2 bases at J; junction bases unmatched: 5. The DNA for the CDR3 is TGTGCCAGCAGCCGGGGGGGAACCCCCTACGAGCAGTACTTC. Encoded protein: CASSRGGTPYEQYF.